These 9 T cell receptor beta chains were all obtained from the same sample, sequenced in a study of shared clonotypes between healthy human individuals. Sequencing used immunoSEQ multiplex PCR; TCRdb keeps in-frame clones, though not all of them. Found here are 2 million to 2.5 million clones, approximately 95% of them singletons; the top ten hold roughly 0.36%. The sequencing input was naive CD4+ T cells from PBMCs. Subset given: CD45RA+ positively selected. Receptors were obtained from a man between 18 and 29 years old in good health. Some clones in this sample may be carry-over from other donors' samples.

The chain links TRBV4-1 to TRBJ1-2, with D possibly matching TRBD1 (5 bases). The germline CDR1 and CDR2 sequences are MGHRA and YSYEKL. V gave up 4 bases and J gave up 0 bases, with 12 bases separating them. The CDR3 consists of 15 residues. The CDR3 DNA is TGCGCCAGCAGCCCGGGGACCGCAGCTAACTATGGCTACACCTTC. Its translation is CASSPGTAANYGYTF.

This rearrangement joins TRBV7-2 to TRBJ2-1; D unclear. From germline, CDR1 is SGHTA and CDR2 FQGNSA. The CDR3 extends over 13 amino acids. With 4 bases removed from V and 11 bases from J, the gap between germline ends came to 15 bases. CDR3 coding DNA: TGTGCCAGCAGCTCCCTGACCCAGAGGAAGCAGTTCTTC. Translating gives CASSSLTQRKQFF.

This chain connects TRBV5-6 to TRBJ1-2; D may be TRBD1 (6 bases). Trimming cost V 5 bases and J 7 bases, with 15 bases left between them. Germline CDR1 is SGHDT and CDR2 is YYEEEE. This CDR3 has 13 residues. The CDR3 DNA reads TGTGCCAGCAGGGACAGTTTAGGGGCTGGCTACACCTTC. It specifies CASRDSLGAGYTF.

The CDR3 loop reads CASSQDFSGTSGPETQYF. Written as DNA, the CDR3 is TGCGCCAGCAGCCAAGATTTCTCGGGGACTAGCGGTCCAGAGACCCAGTACTTC. The chain links TRBV4-1 to TRBJ2-5; TRBD2 agrees at 11 bases. Germline CDR1 and CDR2: MGHRA and YSYEKL. With V trimmed by 0 bases and J by 4 bases, 10 bases remained unmatched. The CDR3 has 18 amino acids.

V gene TRBV7-2 combines with J gene TRBJ2-5; no clear D gene. Germline lookup yields CDR1 SGHTA and CDR2 FQGNSA. This CDR3 has 14 residues. Between the trimmed V and J ends, which lost 5 bases and 0 bases, there was a span of 10 bases. DNA for the CDR3: TGTGCCAGCAGCCATGGAAGAGACCAAGAGACCCAGTACTTC. Translating gives CASSHGRDQETQYF.

This chain uses TRBV7-8 with TRBJ1-1, with D uncertain. Germline V gives CDR1 SGHVS, CDR2 FQNEAQ. CDR3 length: 15 residues. V shed 4 bases and J shed 0 bases, with 12 bases lying between them. The CDR3 here is CASSWHGLLNTEAFF. The CDR3 DNA sequence: TGTGCCAGCAGCTGGCACGGACTCCTGAACACTGAAGCTTTCTTT.

The chain carries TRBV28 and TRBJ1-5; weak D call: TRBD1 (5 bases). Germline V gives CDR1 MDHEN, CDR2 SYDVKM. Trimming left V 7 bases short and J 7 bases short, with 23 bases between. The CDR3 contains 16 residues. Here the CDR3 reads CASNHGGALISQPQHF. CDR3 coding DNA: TGTGCCAGCAACCATGGGGGTGCCCTCATTTCACAGCCCCAGCATTTT.

CDR3 loop: CASSRDITDTQYF. Here the CDR3 DNA reads TGTGCCAGCAGTCGGGACATTACAGATACGCAGTATTTT. The chain employs TRBV5-4 and TRBJ2-3, with D possibly TRBD1 on 6 matching bases. In germline, CDR1 is SGHNT, CDR2 YYREEE (reference sequence). V was clipped by 5 bases and J by 3 bases, with 10 bases between them. CDR3 length: 13 amino acids.

Notes on this clone: This specimen includes other DNA sequences encoding the same CDR3. This chain joins TRBV4-2 and TRBJ2-1; 12 positions match TRBD2. Trimming removed 3 bases from V and 3 bases from J; junction bases left unmatched: 3. This CDR3 region has 16 residues. Germline V gene sequence: CDR1 LGHNA, CDR2 YNFKEQ. CDR3 DNA sequence: TGTGCCAGCAGCCAGGCACTAGCGGGAGGCTACAATGAGCAGTTCTTC. Protein sequence: CASSQALAGGYNEQFF.